These 18 T cell receptor beta chains were sequenced from one sample in a study of T-cell memory formation after mild COVID-19. Via MiXCR, TCRdb re-called the 5' RACE reads, giving one row per CDR3 protein. The table includes a few hundred thousand distinct CDR3 sequences, 14% detected once. The specimen sequenced was PBMCs or a T cell subset sorted from them (not recorded which). Receptors were obtained from a man younger than 35 who had mild COVID-19 (a few samples of this study predate the infection). Cell type and time point are not known.

In this sample, this clonotype turned up a few times. The J gene is TRBJ2-1, the V gene TRBV7-2; D possibly corresponds to TRBD2 (6 bases). The V end lost 1 base, the J end lost 9 bases, and 13 bases lay between the germline ends. Per the germline V gene, CDR1 is SGHTA and CDR2 is FQGNSA. The CDR3 is 14 residues long. The CDR3 is CASSLVLAHAEQFF. In nucleotides, the CDR3 is TGTGCCAGCAGCTTAGTCCTAGCGCATGCTGAGCAGTTCTTC.

The table lists this clonotype with a few counts. This chain's CDR3 is CASSSTVSPYEQYF. CDR3 sequence (DNA): TGTGCCAGCAGCTCGACAGTCAGCCCTTACGAGCAGTACTTC. V gene TRBV7-9 combines with J gene TRBJ2-7; possible D gene TRBD1, 5 bases. Germline V gives CDR1 SEHNR, CDR2 FQNEAQ (reference sequence). The CDR3 covers 14 residues. Trimming left V 4 bases short and J 4 bases short, with 14 bases between. The full variable domain, rest sourced from reference TRBV7-9 and TRBJ2-7, is DTGVSQNPRHKITKRGQNVTFRCDPISEHNRLYWYRQTLGQGPEFLTYFQNEAQLEKSRLLSDRFSAERPKGSFSTLEIQRTEQGDSAMYLCASSSTVSPYEQYFGPGTRLTVT.

The gene calls are TRBV5-1 and TRBJ2-3, with D unclear. This CDR3 comprises 15 residues. Germline CDR1 is SGHRS and CDR2 is YFSETQ. Trimming left V 0 bases short and J 4 bases short, with 12 bases between. CDR3 DNA sequence: TGCGCCAGCAGCTTGGTTAACATAGCAGCAGATACGCAGTATTTT. This translates into CASSLVNIAADTQYF.

This clonotype was detected a few times. The chain links TRBV9 to TRBJ2-7; possible D gene TRBD2, 5 bases. The CDR3 consists of 18 residues. Trimming removed 0 bases from V and 0 bases from J, with 19 bases in between. Germline loops: CDR1 SGDLS, CDR2 YYNGEE. CDR3 nucleotides: TGTGCCAGCAGCGTAGGTTTGGATCGAGGGTCCAGCTCCTACGAGCAGTACTTC. Amino acid sequence: CASSVGLDRGSSSYEQYF. Full variable domain (missing parts from reference TRBV9 and TRBJ2-7): DSGVTQTPKHLITATGQRVTLRCSPRSGDLSVYWYQQSLDQGLQFLIQYYNGEERAKGNILERFSAQQFPDLHSELNLSSLELGDSALYFCASSVGLDRGSSSYEQYFGPGTRLTVT.

This clonotype was seen a handful of times. The rearrangement uses TRBV4-2 and TRBJ1-6, with a possible D match to TRBD1 (5 bases). Germline V lookup: CDR1 LGHNA, CDR2 YNFKEQ. The CDR3 consists of 13 residues. Trimming took off 0 bases at V and 8 bases at J, with 5 bases between the two ends. CDR3 sequence reads: CASSQEQDSPLHF. In DNA form, the CDR3 reads TGTGCCAGCAGCCAAGAACAGGATTCACCCCTCCACTTT.

The chain employs TRBV4-3 and TRBJ1-5, with D perhaps TRBD1 (6 bases). The CDR3 runs 14 residues. V was trimmed by 4 bases and J by 6 bases, leaving 13 bases between them. Germline V gives CDR1 LGHNA, CDR2 YSLEER. The CDR3 region has the DNA TGCGCCAGCAGCCCAAGAACAGGGAGTCAGCCCCAGCATTTT. Encoded protein: CASSPRTGSQPQHF.

Ten or more counts support this clonotype. This chain connects TRBV7-9 to TRBJ1-4; 9 bases are a match to TRBD1. The CDR3 loop spans 15 amino acids. CDR1 SEHNR and CDR2 FQNEAQ come from the germline V gene (reference sequence). J gave up 8 bases and V 5 bases, and 9 bases lay outside the gene matches. The CDR3 region is CASSARDRAGEKLFF. The CDR3 region has the DNA TGTGCCAGCAGCGCCCGGGACAGGGCCGGGGAAAAACTGTTTTTT.

The rearrangement links TRBV6-2 or TRBV6-3 to TRBJ2-7; D is unresolved. V gave up 8 bases and J gave up 0 bases, with 14 bases separating them. This CDR3 region has 14 residues. Germline V gene sequence: CDR1 MNHEY, CDR2 SVGEGT. CDR3 nucleotides: TGTGCCAGCGAGCGCGGCTCCCCCTCCTACGAGCAGTACTTC. Translation: CASERGSPSYEQYF.

This rearrangement joins TRBV7-7 to TRBJ2-5; tentatively, D is TRBD1 (5 bases). Germline CDR1 and CDR2: SSHAT and FNYEAQ (reference sequence). The CDR3 totals 13 residues. V was pared by 5 bases and J by 2 bases, with 9 bases between. For the CDR3, the DNA is TGTGCCAGCAGCGCCAGGGTTCAAGAGACCCAGTACTTC. Protein: CASSARVQETQYF.

CDR3 loop: CATRPTGSENYGYTF. Written as DNA, the CDR3 is TGTGCCACCAGACCGACGGGATCGGAAAACTATGGCTACACCTTC. V is TRBV15 and J is TRBJ1-2; D not resolved. Trimming took off 6 bases at V and 2 bases at J, with 16 bases between the two ends. There are 15 residues in the CDR3. CDR1 and CDR2 from the germline V gene are LNHNV and YYDKDF (reference sequence).

CDR3 nucleotides: TGCGCCAGCAGCTTGGCCTGGGTCGACGAGCAGTACTTC. Translation gives CASSLAWVDEQYF. The rearrangement links TRBV5-1 to TRBJ2-7; D uncertain. The CDR3 is 13 residues long. The germline V gene has CDR1 SGHRS and CDR2 YFSETQ. V shed 0 bases and J shed 5 bases, with 9 bases lying between them.

There are a few counts of this clonotype. The CDR3 coding sequence is TGTGCCAGCAGCTCTCCAGCCCCCACAGATACGCAGTATTTT. It encodes CASSSPAPTDTQYF. The chain recombines TRBV7-2 with TRBJ2-3; D is unresolved. This CDR3 is built from 14 residues. V dropped 4 bases and J dropped 2 bases, with 10 bases sitting between them. Germline CDR1 SGHTA, CDR2 FQGNSA.

This clonotype was picked up a small number of times. In DNA, the CDR3 is TGTGCCAGCGTCCGGGACAGGGGGATATACGAGCAGTACTTC. Translated: CASVRDRGIYEQYF. The chain employs TRBV7-2 and TRBJ2-7, with 11 bases matching TRBD1. Trimming at V came to 8 bases and at J to 4 bases, leaving 7 bases not matched to a gene. Germline lookup yields CDR1 SGHTA and CDR2 FQGNSA. CDR3 size: 14 residues.

This clonotype was counted ten times or more. Written as DNA, the CDR3 is TGTGCCAGCAGCCGGGGGGAACAAGAGACCCAGTACTTC. This sequence encodes CASSRGEQETQYF. This chain uses TRBV7-7 with TRBJ2-5; the match to TRBD2 covers 7 bases. Germline loops: CDR1 SSHAT, CDR2 FNYEAQ (reference sequence). Trimming took 5 bases from V and 2 from J; bases not matched to a gene: 2. This CDR3 comprises 13 residues.

V usage is TRBV15 and J usage is TRBJ1-1; D is ambiguous. The CDR3 consists of 14 residues. V was trimmed by 0 bases and J by 1 base, leaving 6 bases between them. Germline V gene sequence: CDR1 LNHNV, CDR2 YYDKDF (reference sequence). In nucleotides, the CDR3 is TGTGCCACCAGCAGAGAGCAACAGAACACTGAAGCTTTCTTT. Amino acid sequence: CATSREQQNTEAFF.

The chain recombines TRBV5-1 with TRBJ2-3; tentatively, D is TRBD1 or TRBD2 (6 bases each). Germline V gene data show CDR1 as SGHRS and CDR2 as YFSETQ. Trimming removed 1 base from V and 5 bases from J, with 14 bases in between. The CDR3 sequence is 15 residues long. Here the CDR3 DNA reads TGCGCCAGCAGCTTGTTACGGGGGCCTCTAGATACGCAGTATTTT. It codes for CASSLLRGPLDTQYF.

This clonotype was seen many times. The DNA of the CDR3 is TGTGCCAGCAGCCTTTTAACCGGGGAGCTGTTTTTT. Its protein is CASSLLTGELFF. J is TRBJ2-2 and V is TRBV11-2, with D hard to call. Trimming left V 5 bases short and J 5 bases short, with 6 bases between. Germline CDR1 and CDR2: SGHAT and FQNNGV. The CDR3 extends over 12 amino acids. The variable domain in full, completed from reference TRBV11-2 and TRBJ2-2, reads EAGVAQSPRYKIIEKRQSVAFWCNPISGHATLYWYQQILGQGPKLLIQFQNNGVVDDSQLPKDRFSAERLKGVDSTLKIQPAKLEDSAVYLCASSLLTGELFFGEGSRLTVL.

J is TRBJ2-1 and V is TRBV7-2; tentatively, D is TRBD2 (6 bases). The CDR3 contains 11 residues. In germline, CDR1 is SGHTA, CDR2 FQGNSA. The V end was cut by 5 bases, the J end by 10 bases, with 9 bases between. CDR3 bases: TGTGCCAGCAGCATGGGACTCGAGCAGTTCTTC. It translates to CASSMGLEQFF. Based on the CDR3 plus reference TRBV7-2 and TRBJ2-1, the full variable domain is GAGVSQSPSNKVTEKGKDVELRCDPISGHTALYWYRQSLGQGLEFLIYFQGNSAPDKSGLPSDRFSAERTGGSVSTLTIQRTQQEDSAVYLCASSMGLEQFFGPGTRLTVL.